This T cell receptor beta chain emerged from a study of cytomegalovirus exposure and HLA in healthy donors. There were likely unrecorded immune exposures, though donors were nominally healthy when sampled. This clone has more than one count but fewer than ten. 13 Jbeta primers and 60 Vbeta primers were used for the PCR. Clones were sequenced by immunoSEQ multiplex PCR, and TCRdb holds only the in-frame ones, with some missing. Seen here are 150,000 to 200,000 clones, around three quarters observed once, and the top ten hold less than 2%. Trimming removed 8 bases from V and 5 bases from J; junction bases left unmatched: 10. The CDR3 contains 15 residues. Germline loops: CDR1 SGHDN, CDR2 FVKESK.

The rearrangement joins TRBV14 to TRBJ2-1, with TRBD2 matching 9 bases. This clonotype was obtained from a man between 35 and 55 years old in good health and CMV-seronegative. Source material: PBMCs. The CDR3 DNA sequence: TGTGCCAGCGCCCTTAGCGGGAGTCCCCACAATGAGCAGTTCTTC. Translation: CASALSGSPHNEQFF.